One and the same sample provided the 20 T cell receptor beta chains below, sequenced in a study of blood T cell repertoires in COVID-19. The protocol was immunoSEQ multiplex PCR, while the TCRdb copy is restricted to in-frame clones and leaves out a portion. The sample includes about 74,000 clones, roughly 74% of them seen just once. Sequencing was carried out using peripheral blood. All receptors derive from a human donor in a cohort sampled during active COVID-19.

A few counts support this clone. This chain connects TRBV5-4 to TRBJ2-3; a weak D match, TRBD2 (6 bases). Germline V gives CDR1 SGHNT, CDR2 YYREEE (reference sequence). V was pared by 10 bases and J by 4 bases, with 13 bases between. The CDR3 length is 12 residues. Here the CDR3 reads CASRLDSDTQYF. The CDR3 region has the DNA TGTGCCTCCCGACTAGATTCAGATACGCAGTATTTT. Full variable domain (outside the CDR3, taken from reference TRBV5-4 and TRBJ2-3): ETGVTQSPTHLIKTRGQQVTLRCSSQSGHNTVSWYQQALGQGPQFIFQYYREEENGRGNFPPRFSGLQFPNYSSELNVNALELDDSALYLCASRLDSDTQYFGPGTRLTVL.

This chain connects TRBV5-8 to TRBJ2-7; tentative D call: TRBD1 (5 bases). Deletions cut 4 bases from V and 3 bases from J, with 17 bases between. Germline assignment: CDR1 SGHTS and CDR2 YDEGEE. The CDR3 is 15 residues long. In DNA, the CDR3 is TGTGCCAGCAGCCGGAGACAGACCGCTGTCTACGAGCAGTACTTC. This encodes CASSRRQTAVYEQYF.

This chain uses TRBV21-1 with TRBJ2-7; no DNA check was done on the table's D call, TRBD2. TRBV21-1 is classified as a pseudogene. The CDR3 totals 13 residues. For the CDR3, the DNA is TGTGCCAGCAGCGCCCCACTTACCTACGAGCAGTACTTC. Residues: CASSAPLTYEQYF.

The rearrangement joins TRBV24-1 to TRBJ2-7; no clear D gene. This CDR3 spans 13 amino acids. The ends were cut back, 9 bases at V and 4 bases at J, with 15 bases in the middle. Per germline, CDR1 KGHDR and CDR2 SFDVKD. CDR3 DNA: TGTGCCACCTACCCGGGTGAAGAGTACGAGCAGTACTTC. It is translated as CATYPGEEYEQYF.

The chain links TRBV5-1 to TRBJ2-3; TRBD2 matches 9 bases. Trimming removed 3 bases from V and 5 bases from J; junction bases left unmatched: 7. CDR1 SGHRS and CDR2 YFSETQ come from the germline V gene. CDR3 size: 15 residues. As DNA, the CDR3 is TGCGCCAGCAGCTCTAGCGGGACTGGAGGAGATACGCAGTATTTT. This encodes CASSSSGTGGDTQYF.

V gene TRBV25-1 combines with J gene TRBJ2-7; D perhaps matches TRBD2 (7 bases). Between the trimmed V and J ends, which lost 2 bases and 2 bases, there was a span of 13 bases. The germline V gene has CDR1 MGHDK and CDR2 SYGVNS. This CDR3 region has 15 residues. CDR3 loop: CASSEGGRETYEQYF. For the CDR3, the DNA is TGTGCCAGCAGTGAAGGGGGGCGGGAGACCTACGAGCAGTACTTC.

The DNA for the CDR3 is TGTGCCAGCAGTTTAGCGCCGGTTTATGGCTACACCTTC. This encodes CASSLAPVYGYTF. The V call is TRBV12-3 or TRBV12-4, the J call TRBJ1-2, with unresolved D. The V and J ends lost 0 bases and 5 bases respectively, with 7 bases between them. CDR3 length equals 13 residues.

The chain has TRBV6-4 and TRBJ1-5; D might be TRBD1 (6 bases). The length of the CDR3 is 14 residues. Trimming took 5 bases from V and 3 from J, leaving 11 bases between them. The V gene's germline CDR1 is MRHNA and CDR2 SNTAGT. CDR3 sequence: CASSPTGNNQPQHF. For the CDR3, the DNA is TGTGCCAGCAGTCCGACAGGTAACAATCAGCCCCAGCATTTT.

This clone came up a few times. The chain combines TRBV27 with TRBJ1-1; D is undetermined. The CDR3 totals 11 residues. V was shortened by 6 bases and J by 6 bases, with 8 bases between the two germline ends. Germline V gene data show CDR1 as MNHEY and CDR2 as SMNVEV (reference sequence). CDR3 residues: CASRGRAEAFF. In nucleotides, the CDR3 is TGTGCCAGCAGGGGTCGGGCTGAAGCTTTCTTT.

This clone was detected a few times. The V and J genes are TRBV2 and TRBJ2-7, with 7 bases lining up with TRBD2. This CDR3 spans 17 amino acids. CDR1 and CDR2 from the germline V gene are SNHLY and FYNNEI. J was trimmed by 1 base and V by 7 bases; bases with no gene match: 16. The CDR3 loop is CASKERDRSLGSYEQYF. CDR3 DNA: TGTGCCAGCAAGGAGCGGGATCGATCCCTGGGGTCCTACGAGCAGTACTTC.

A single count supports this clone. The rearrangement uses TRBV5-1 and TRBJ2-1, with 8 bases aligning to TRBD2. CDR3 length: 16 residues. Germline assignment: CDR1 SGHRS and CDR2 YFSETQ. After removal of 0 bases from V and 3 bases from J, the junction contained 5 bases not matched to a gene. For the CDR3, the DNA is TGCGCCAGCAGCTTGGGGGTCAGCGGGGGCTACAATGAGCAGTTCTTC. Protein sequence: CASSLGVSGGYNEQFF.

V is TRBV6-4 and J is TRBJ2-5; 10 nucleotides align to TRBD2. The CDR3 runs to 16 residues. V trimming: 2 bases; J trimming: 2 bases; junction bases outside the gene matches: 5. The germline gives CDR1 MRHNA, CDR2 SNTAGT. DNA for the CDR3: TGTGCCAGCAGTGACGTGACTAGCGGGCCTCAAGAGACCCAGTACTTC. This encodes CASSDVTSGPQETQYF.

This rearrangement joins TRBV11-3 to TRBJ2-2, with 8 nucleotides matching TRBD2. CDR1 and CDR2 from the germline V gene are SGHNT and YENEEA. This CDR3 has 15 amino acids. J gave up 6 bases and V 1 base, and 4 bases lay outside the gene matches. CDR3 coding DNA: TGTGCCAGCAGCTTAGCGGGAGGGCCCGCCGGGGAGCTGTTTTTT. Protein sequence: CASSLAGGPAGELFF.

V gene TRBV11-3 combines with J gene TRBJ2-5; TRBD2 agrees at 8 bases. With V trimmed by 5 bases and J by 5 bases, 7 bases remained unmatched. CDR1 and CDR2 from the germline V gene are SGHNT and YENEEA. The CDR3 runs to 14 residues. CDR3 residues: CASSRAGVWETQYF. The CDR3 nucleotides are TGTGCCAGCAGCCGAGCGGGGGTTTGGGAGACCCAGTACTTC.

The table lists this clone with a few counts. This rearrangement joins TRBV7-2 to TRBJ1-4; possible D gene TRBD1, 6 bases. From germline, CDR1 is SGHTA and CDR2 FQGNSA. V was pared by 5 bases and J by 0 bases, with 13 bases between. This CDR3 is built from 16 residues. The CDR3 DNA follows: TGTGCCAGCAGCCCAGGACAGTCTACAACTAATGAAAAACTGTTTTTT. This gives the protein CASSPGQSTTNEKLFF.

This sequence joins TRBV27 and TRBJ2-3; 7 bases map to TRBD1. Germline trimming cut 4 bases from V and 5 bases from J; bases unmatched to any gene: 9. The CDR3 runs 15 residues. Germline-derived CDR1 and CDR2 are MNHEY and SMNVEV (reference sequence). The CDR3 is CASSSRDSRRDTQYF. For the CDR3, the DNA is TGTGCCAGCAGTTCACGGGACAGCCGACGAGATACGCAGTATTTT.

The rearrangement uses TRBV10-3 and TRBJ1-6; no definite D call. Between the trimmed V and J ends, which lost 7 bases and 8 bases, there was a span of 15 bases. CDR1 ENHRY and CDR2 SYGVKD come from the germline V gene. The CDR3 runs to 14 residues. The CDR3 DNA sequence: TGTGCCATCACAAGTGACACAGAATATTCACCCCTCCACTTT. Protein product: CAITSDTEYSPLHF.

This chain uses TRBV25-1 with TRBJ2-7; 8 positions match TRBD1. The CDR3 is 15 amino acids. V shed 3 bases, J shed 3 bases, and the junction held 7 bases outside the gene matches. The germline V gene has CDR1 MGHDK and CDR2 SYGVNS. The CDR3 DNA is TGTGCCAGCAGTGATCCCCGACAGGGGCACTACGAGCAGTACTTC. Residues: CASSDPRQGHYEQYF.

The chain has TRBV27 and TRBJ1-5, with D possibly being TRBD1 (6 bases). This CDR3 contains 18 residues. V was pared by 0 bases and J by 0 bases, with 15 bases between. Germline-derived CDR1 and CDR2 are MNHEY and SMNVEV (reference sequence). This CDR3 is CASSLSGQITVSNQPQHF. In DNA form, the CDR3 reads TGTGCCAGCAGTTTATCCGGACAGATCACCGTTAGCAATCAGCCCCAGCATTTT.

The chain recombines TRBV7-8 with TRBJ1-1; TRBD1 matches at 11 bases. The length of the CDR3 is 14 residues. With 4 bases clipped from V and 13 bases from J, the junction kept 11 bases outside the gene matches. Germline V gene sequence: CDR1 SGHVS, CDR2 FQNEAQ. The CDR3 spells CASSYRRTGGLVFF. The CDR3 DNA reads as TGTGCCAGCAGCTACAGGAGGACAGGGGGCTTGGTTTTCTTT.